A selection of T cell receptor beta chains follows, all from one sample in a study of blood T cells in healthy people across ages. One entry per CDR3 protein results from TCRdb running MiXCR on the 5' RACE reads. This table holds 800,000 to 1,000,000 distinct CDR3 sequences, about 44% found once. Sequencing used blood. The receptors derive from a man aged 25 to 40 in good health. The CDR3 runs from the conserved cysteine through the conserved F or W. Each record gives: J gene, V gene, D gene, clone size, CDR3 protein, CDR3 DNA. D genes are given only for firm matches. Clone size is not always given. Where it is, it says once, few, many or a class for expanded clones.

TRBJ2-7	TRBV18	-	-	CASSPEGYIANEQYF	TGTGCCAGCTCACCCGAGGGGTACATAGCCAATGAGCAGTACTTC
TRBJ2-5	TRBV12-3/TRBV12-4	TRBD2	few	CASSVGTSGETQYF	TGTGCCAGCAGCGTTGGGACTAGCGGAGAGACCCAGTACTTC
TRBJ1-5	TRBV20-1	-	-	CSARAALGPQHF	TGCAGTGCTAGAGCCGCCCTTGGGCCCCAGCATTTT
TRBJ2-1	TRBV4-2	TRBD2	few	CASSQGAGVFNEQFF	TGTGCCAGCAGCCAAGGAGCGGGAGTTTTCAATGAGCAGTTCTTC
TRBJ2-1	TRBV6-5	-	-	CASSYSLYKPGDYEQFF	TGTGCCAGCAGTTACTCCCTATATAAACCAGGGGACTATGAGCAGTTCTTC
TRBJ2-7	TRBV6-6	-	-	CASSYRGGQGYEQYF	TGTGCCAGCAGTTATCGGGGGGGACAGGGCTACGAGCAGTACTTC
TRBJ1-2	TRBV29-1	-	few	CSVERGYGDYGYTF	TGCAGCGTTGAACGAGGGTACGGCGACTATGGCTACACCTTC
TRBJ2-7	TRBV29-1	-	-	CSVGKSGGYEQYF	TGCAGCGTTGGAAAGTCTGGCGGCTACGAGCAGTACTTC
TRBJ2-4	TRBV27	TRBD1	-	CASSPQGQTPYNEQYF	TGTGCCAGCAGCCCACAGGGACAGACCCCTTACAATGAGCAGTACTTC
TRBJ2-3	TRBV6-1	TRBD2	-	CASSERGAGGLVTQYF	TGTGCCAGCAGTGAAAGGGGGGCGGGGGGGCTAGTTACGCAGTATTTT